Listed below are T cell receptor beta chains from one sample, sequenced in a study of OX40 agonist ivuxolimab in advanced cancers. Here immunoSEQ multiplex PCR was the method, and the copy in TCRdb shows in-frame clones only, minus some. The sample has tens of thousands of clones, 87% seen once. The material was CD4+ or CD8+ T cells sorted from blood, obtained in a trial of the OX40 agonist ivuxolimab. The receptors originated from an adult with an advanced solid tumor such as melanoma, head and neck, liver or kidney cancer. CDR3s include the opening cysteine and the closing phenylalanine or tryptophan. D genes are given only for firm matches. Size is stated for part of the rows, as once, few or many counts, or as a class when the clone is expanded.

V gene	D gene	clone size	CDR3 length	J gene	CDR3 DNA	CDR3 protein
TRBV10-1	.	.	14	TRBJ2-7	TGCGCCAGCAGCCGTGGGGGGCTAAACTACGAGCAGTACTTC	CASSRGGLNYEQYF
TRBV10-1	.	.	15	TRBJ2-2	TGCGCCAGCAGTGGAGGGAAGACGGACACCGGGGAGCTGTTTTTT	CASSGGKTDTGELFF
TRBV23-1	TRBD1	.	17	TRBJ2-7	TGCGCCAGCAGTCCAAATTCGCCCCGGGACAGAACCTACGAGCAGTACTTC	CASSPNSPRDRTYEQYF
TRBV27	.	.	11	TRBJ2-3	TGTGCCAGCAGTCAGACAGATACGCAGTATTTT	CASSQTDTQYF
TRBV6-5	.	.	13	TRBJ1-1	TGTGCCAGCAGTTACCCGGAAAGGGGGAAGGCTTTCTTT	CASSYPERGKAFF
TRBV6-5	.	.	15	TRBJ2-7	TGTGCCAGCAGTTACTCTTCCACTCTCTCCTACGAGCAGTACTTC	CASSYSSTLSYEQYF
TRBV7-2	.	.	16	TRBJ2-5	TGTGCCAGCAGCTCGAGAGGGGGGACAGCGCAAGAGACCCAGTACTTC	CASSSRGGTAQETQYF
TRBV30	.	few	15	TRBJ1-5	TGTGCCTGGAGACCTTCCTCGTATAGCAATCAGCCCCAGCATTTT	CAWRPSSYSNQPQHF
TRBV7-2	.	.	12	TRBJ1-1	TGTGCCAGCAGCGAACAGGGCATTGAAGCTTTCTTT	CASSEQGIEAFF
TRBV4-3	TRBD1	.	15	TRBJ2-7	TGCGCCAGCAGCCAAGTACGGGACAGAAACTACGAGCAGTACTTC	CASSQVRDRNYEQYF
TRBV7-6	.	once	13	TRBJ1-4	TGTGCCAGCAGCTCCGGTCATAATGAAAAACTGTTTTTT	CASSSGHNEKLFF